The clone carrying this T cell receptor (beta chain) was recorded at least ten times. From germline, CDR1 is LNHDA and CDR2 SQIVND (reference sequence). The V end was cut by 7 bases, the J end by 4 bases, with 20 bases between. The CDR3 consists of 16 residues. This entry comes from a study of blood T cell repertoires in COVID-19. TCRdb's copy holds only in-frame clones and misses some; the assay was immunoSEQ multiplex PCR. The sample has about 25,000 clones; around 85% are singletons. The sequencing input was peripheral blood. V gene TRBV19 combines with J gene TRBJ1-5, with D possibly being TRBD1 (6 bases). The receptor comes from a woman at least 80 years old with acute or convalescent COVID-19. CDR3 bases: TGTGCCAGTATGGGAGGGGGAACAGGGTGGAATCAGCCCCAGCATTTT. Protein product: CASMGGGTGWNQPQHF.